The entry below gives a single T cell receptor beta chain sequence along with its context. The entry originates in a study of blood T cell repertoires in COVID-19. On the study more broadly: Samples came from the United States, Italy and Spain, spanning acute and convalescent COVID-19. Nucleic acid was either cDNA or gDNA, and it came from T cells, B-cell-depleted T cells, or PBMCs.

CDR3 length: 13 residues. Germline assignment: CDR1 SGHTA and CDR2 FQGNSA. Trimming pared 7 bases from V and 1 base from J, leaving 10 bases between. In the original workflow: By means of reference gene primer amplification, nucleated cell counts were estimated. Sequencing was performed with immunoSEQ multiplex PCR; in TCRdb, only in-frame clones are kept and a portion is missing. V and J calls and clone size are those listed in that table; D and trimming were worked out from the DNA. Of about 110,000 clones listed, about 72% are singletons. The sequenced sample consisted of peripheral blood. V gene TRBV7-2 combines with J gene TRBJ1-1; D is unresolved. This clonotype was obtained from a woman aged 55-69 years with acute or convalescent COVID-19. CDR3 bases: TGTGCCAGCACTCCTCCAGGGAACACTGAAGCTTTCTTT. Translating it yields CASTPPGNTEAFF. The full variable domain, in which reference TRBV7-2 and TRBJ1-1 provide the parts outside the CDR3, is GAGVSQSPSNKVTEKGKDVELRCDPISGHTALYWYRQSLGQGLEFLIYFQGNSAPDKSGLPSDRFSAERTGGSVSTLTIQRTQQEDSAVYLCASTPPGNTEAFFGQGTRLTVV.